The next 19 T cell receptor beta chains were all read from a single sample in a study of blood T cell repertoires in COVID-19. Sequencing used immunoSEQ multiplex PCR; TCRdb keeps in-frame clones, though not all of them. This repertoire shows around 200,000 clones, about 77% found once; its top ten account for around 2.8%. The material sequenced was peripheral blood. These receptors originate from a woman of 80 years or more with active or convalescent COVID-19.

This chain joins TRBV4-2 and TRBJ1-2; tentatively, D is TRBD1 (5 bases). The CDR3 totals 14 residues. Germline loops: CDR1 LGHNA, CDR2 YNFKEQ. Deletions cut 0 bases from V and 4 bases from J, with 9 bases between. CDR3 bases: TGTGCCAGCAGCCAAGATCCCAGGGCCTATGGCTACACCTTC. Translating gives CASSQDPRAYGYTF.

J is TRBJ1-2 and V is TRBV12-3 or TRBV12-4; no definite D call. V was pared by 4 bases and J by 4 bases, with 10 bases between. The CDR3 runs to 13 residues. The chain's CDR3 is CASSSGLFYGYTF. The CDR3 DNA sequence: TGTGCCAGCAGTTCCGGGTTGTTCTATGGCTACACCTTC.

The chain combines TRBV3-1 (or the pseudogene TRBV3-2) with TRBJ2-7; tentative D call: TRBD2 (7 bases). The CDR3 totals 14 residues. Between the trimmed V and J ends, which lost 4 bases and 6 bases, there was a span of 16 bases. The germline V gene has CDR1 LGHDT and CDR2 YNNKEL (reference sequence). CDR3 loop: CASSRGGETGEQYF. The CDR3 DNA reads TGTGCCAGCAGCCGGGGGGGCGAAACCGGCGAGCAGTACTTC.

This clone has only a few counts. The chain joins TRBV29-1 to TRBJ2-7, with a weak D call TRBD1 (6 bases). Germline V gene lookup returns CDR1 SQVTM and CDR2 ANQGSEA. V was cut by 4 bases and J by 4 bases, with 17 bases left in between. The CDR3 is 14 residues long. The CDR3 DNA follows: TGCAGCGTTGCCCGACAGGTTGGGACGTACGAGCAGTACTTC. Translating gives CSVARQVGTYEQYF.

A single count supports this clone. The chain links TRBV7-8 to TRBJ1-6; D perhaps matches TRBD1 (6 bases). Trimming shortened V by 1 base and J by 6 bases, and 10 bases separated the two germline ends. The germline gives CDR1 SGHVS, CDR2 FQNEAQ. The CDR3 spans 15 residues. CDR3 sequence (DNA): TGTGCCAGCAGCTTAGTCGGCAGGGGTAATTCACCCCTCCACTTT. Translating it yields CASSLVGRGNSPLHF.

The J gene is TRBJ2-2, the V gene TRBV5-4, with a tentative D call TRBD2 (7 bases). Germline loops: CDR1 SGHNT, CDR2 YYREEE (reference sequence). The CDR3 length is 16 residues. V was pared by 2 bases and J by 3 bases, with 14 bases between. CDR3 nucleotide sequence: TGTGCCAGCAGCTTTGGGGGGCGGGGGTACACCGGGGAGCTGTTTTTT. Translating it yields CASSFGGRGYTGELFF.

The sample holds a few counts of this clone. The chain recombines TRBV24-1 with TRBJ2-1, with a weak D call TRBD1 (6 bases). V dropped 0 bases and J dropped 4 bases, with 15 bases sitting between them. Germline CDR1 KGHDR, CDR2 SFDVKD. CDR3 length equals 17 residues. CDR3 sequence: CATSDLGGSGSYNEQFF. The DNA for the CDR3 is TGTGCCACCAGTGATTTGGGGGGCTCGGGATCTTACAATGAGCAGTTCTTC.

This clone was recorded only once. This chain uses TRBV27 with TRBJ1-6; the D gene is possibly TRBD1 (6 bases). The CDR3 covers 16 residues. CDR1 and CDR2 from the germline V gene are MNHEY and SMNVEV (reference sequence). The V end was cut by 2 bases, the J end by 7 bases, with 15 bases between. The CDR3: CASSLSTGFKNSPLHF. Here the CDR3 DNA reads TGTGCCAGCAGTTTAAGTACAGGGTTTAAAAATTCACCCCTCCACTTT.

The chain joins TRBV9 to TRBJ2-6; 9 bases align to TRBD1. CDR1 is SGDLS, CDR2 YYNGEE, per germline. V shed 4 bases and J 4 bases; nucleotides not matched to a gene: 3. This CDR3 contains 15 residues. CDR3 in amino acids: CASSPQGAGANVLTF. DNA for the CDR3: TGTGCCAGCAGCCCACAGGGGGCCGGGGCCAACGTCCTGACTTTC.

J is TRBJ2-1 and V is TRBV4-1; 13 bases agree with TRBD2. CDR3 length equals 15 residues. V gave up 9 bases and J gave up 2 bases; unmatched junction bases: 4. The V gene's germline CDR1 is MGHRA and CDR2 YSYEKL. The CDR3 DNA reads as TGCGCCAGTACTAGCGGGGGGGCGACCTACAATGAGCAGTTCTTC. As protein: CASTSGGATYNEQFF.

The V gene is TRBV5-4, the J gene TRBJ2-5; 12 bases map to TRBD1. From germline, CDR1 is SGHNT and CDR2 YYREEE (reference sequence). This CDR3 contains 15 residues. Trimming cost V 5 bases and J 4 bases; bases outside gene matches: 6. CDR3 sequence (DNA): TGTGCCAGCAGGGCCGGGACAGGGGGCAGAGAGACCCAGTACTTC. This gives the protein CASRAGTGGRETQYF.

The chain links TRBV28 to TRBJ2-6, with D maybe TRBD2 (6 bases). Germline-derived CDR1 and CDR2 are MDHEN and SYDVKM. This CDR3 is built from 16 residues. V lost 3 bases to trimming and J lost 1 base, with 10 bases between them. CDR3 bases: TGTGCCAGCAGTTTCATTGGAGGGTCTGGGGCCAACGTCCTGACTTTC. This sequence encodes CASSFIGGSGANVLTF.

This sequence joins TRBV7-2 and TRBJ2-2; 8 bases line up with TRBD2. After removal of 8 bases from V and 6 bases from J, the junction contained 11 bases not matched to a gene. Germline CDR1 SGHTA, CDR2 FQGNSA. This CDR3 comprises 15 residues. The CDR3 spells CASALTSAFSGELFF. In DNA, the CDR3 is TGTGCCAGCGCCTTGACTAGCGCTTTCTCCGGGGAGCTGTTTTTT. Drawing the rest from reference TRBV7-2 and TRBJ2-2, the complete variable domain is GAGVSQSPSNKVTEKGKDVELRCDPISGHTALYWYRQSLGQGLEFLIYFQGNSAPDKSGLPSDRFSAERTGGSVSTLTIQRTQQEDSAVYLCASALTSAFSGELFFGEGSRLTVL.

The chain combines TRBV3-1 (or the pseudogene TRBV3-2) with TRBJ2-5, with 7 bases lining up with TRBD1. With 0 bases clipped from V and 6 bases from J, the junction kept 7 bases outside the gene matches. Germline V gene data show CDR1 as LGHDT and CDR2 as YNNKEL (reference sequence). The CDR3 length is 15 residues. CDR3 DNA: TGTGCCAGCAGCCAAGAACAGGGGTGGAGGAAGACCCAGTACTTC. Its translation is CASSQEQGWRKTQYF.

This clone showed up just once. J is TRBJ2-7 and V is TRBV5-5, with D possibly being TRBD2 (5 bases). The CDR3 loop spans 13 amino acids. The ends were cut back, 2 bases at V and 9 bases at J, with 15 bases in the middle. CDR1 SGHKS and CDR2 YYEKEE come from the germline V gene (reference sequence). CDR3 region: CASSFYGGYWQYF. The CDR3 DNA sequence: TGTGCCAGCAGCTTTTATGGAGGTTATTGGCAGTACTTC.

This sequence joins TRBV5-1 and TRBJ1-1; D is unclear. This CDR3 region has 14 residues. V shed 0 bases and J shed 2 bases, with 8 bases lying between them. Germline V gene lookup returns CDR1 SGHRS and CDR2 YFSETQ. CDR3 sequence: CASSLGRGNTEAFF. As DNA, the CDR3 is TGCGCCAGCAGCTTGGGCCGCGGAAACACTGAAGCTTTCTTT.

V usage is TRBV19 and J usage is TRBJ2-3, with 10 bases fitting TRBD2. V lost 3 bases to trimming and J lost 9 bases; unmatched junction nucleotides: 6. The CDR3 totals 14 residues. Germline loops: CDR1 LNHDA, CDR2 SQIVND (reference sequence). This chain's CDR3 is CASSMASGGGTQYF. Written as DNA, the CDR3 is TGTGCCAGTAGTATGGCCAGCGGGGGGGGCACGCAGTATTTT. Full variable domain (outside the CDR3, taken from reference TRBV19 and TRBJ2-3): DGGITQSPKYLFRKEGQNVTLSCEQNLNHDAMYWYRQDPGQGLRLIYYSQIVNDFQKGDIAEGYSVSREKKESFPLTVTSAQKNPTAFYLCASSMASGGGTQYFGPGTRLTVL.

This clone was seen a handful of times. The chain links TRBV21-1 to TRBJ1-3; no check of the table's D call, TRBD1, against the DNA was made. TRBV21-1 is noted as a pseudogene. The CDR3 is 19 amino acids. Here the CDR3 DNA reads TGTGCCAGCAGCAAATGGGCAGGGAATTATCAAAACTCTGGAAACACCATATATTTT. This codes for CASSKWAGNYQNSGNTIYF.

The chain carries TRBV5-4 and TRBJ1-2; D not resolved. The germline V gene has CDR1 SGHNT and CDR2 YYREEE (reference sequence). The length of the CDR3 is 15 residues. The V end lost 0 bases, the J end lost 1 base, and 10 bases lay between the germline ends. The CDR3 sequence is CASSLGQVLNYGYTF. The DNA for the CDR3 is TGTGCCAGCAGCTTGGGGCAGGTCCTTAACTATGGCTACACCTTC. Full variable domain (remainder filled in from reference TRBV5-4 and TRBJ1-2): ETGVTQSPTHLIKTRGQQVTLRCSSQSGHNTVSWYQQALGQGPQFIFQYYREEENGRGNFPPRFSGLQFPNYSSELNVNALELDDSALYLCASSLGQVLNYGYTFGSGTRLTVV.